This section outlines one TCR beta chain sequence together with its context. The individuals who served as donors were healthy Caucasians living in Russia, aged roughly 6 to 95. The data belong to a study of blood T cells in healthy people across ages. PCR was performed a second time for about 6 to 12 cycles using a sample-barcoded 5' primer and a J-beta primer mix. MiXCR, applied by TCRdb to the 5' RACE reads, yields one record per CDR3 protein. Of 540,000 or so distinct CDR3 sequences listed, around 48% are singletons. Per the germline V gene, CDR1 is MNHEY and CDR2 is SMNVEV (reference sequence). Trimming stripped 5 bases from V and 2 bases from J, with 12 bases between. This CDR3 has 14 residues.

Sequenced input: blood. The rearrangement links TRBV27 to TRBJ1-2; maybe TRBD1 (6 bases). The TCR originated in a man older than 75 in good health. The CDR3 DNA reads TGTGCCAGCAGTATGGGGGGGCAAAACTATGGCTACACCTTC. This encodes CASSMGGQNYGYTF.